Below are 6 T cell receptor beta chains sequenced from a single sample in a study of T-cell memory formation after mild COVID-19 (dated by TCRdb to the early 2020s). Receptor amplification or capture employed 5' RACE. Data came from an Illumina NovaSeq 6000. TCRdb trimmed public reads at Q25 via fastp, called clones via MiXCR and kept in-frame beta chains. Every distinct CDR3 protein forms one entry, paired with its most common genes and DNA. This sample comprises fewer than 200,000 distinct CDR3 sequences, approximately 17% of them detected only once. The ten largest clones capture 3.5% to 5% of the sample. The source material was PBMCs or a T cell subset sorted from them (not recorded which). The receptors originated from a man aged 18 to 29 who had mild COVID-19 (a few samples of this study predate the infection). The sample titles of this study are shuffled in the database, so cell type and time point are left out; the donor was told from shared clones.

This chain connects TRBV7-8 to TRBJ2-1; no reliable D call. This CDR3 is built from 14 residues. V gave up 5 bases and J gave up 7 bases, with 15 bases separating them. Germline V gene sequence: CDR1 SGHVS, CDR2 FQNEAQ. CDR3 sequence reads: CASSLRRETNEQFF. The DNA for the CDR3 is TGTGCCAGCAGCCTCCGAAGGGAAACAAATGAGCAGTTCTTC. The full variable domain, in which reference TRBV7-8 and TRBJ2-1 provide the parts outside the CDR3, is GAGVSQSPRYKVAKRGQDVALRCDPISGHVSLFWYQQALGQGPEFLTYFQNEAQLDKSGLPSDRFFAERPEGSVSTLKIQRTQQEDSAVYLCASSLRRETNEQFFGPGTRLTVL.

The chain couples TRBV7-9 to TRBJ2-7; TRBD1 aligns across 9 bases. Germline trimming cut 3 bases from V and 4 bases from J; bases unmatched to any gene: 7. CDR3 length: 15 residues. The V gene's germline CDR1 is SEHNR and CDR2 FQNEAQ (reference sequence). CDR3 DNA: TGTGCCAGCAGCTTCGCTGGGGACAGGGCTTACGAGCAGTACGTC. It codes for CASSFAGDRAYEQYV.

CDR3 loop: CASSLWDYTGELFF. DNA of the CDR3: TGCGCCAGCAGCTTGTGGGACTACACCGGGGAGCTGTTTTTT. This chain joins TRBV5-1 and TRBJ2-2, with D perhaps matching TRBD2 (6 bases). CDR1 is SGHRS and CDR2 is YFSETQ in the germline V gene. V was shortened by 1 base and J by 3 bases, with 7 bases between the two germline ends. The CDR3 sequence is 14 residues long.

The chain employs TRBV3-1 and TRBJ2-5; 10 bases are shared with TRBD2. Germline V gives CDR1 LGHDT, CDR2 YNNKEL (reference sequence). The CDR3 sequence is 15 residues long. V lost 0 bases, J lost 8 bases, and 6 bases stayed unmatched. The CDR3 loop reads CASSQDITSGVTQYF. Written as DNA, the CDR3 is TGTGCCAGCAGCCAAGATATTACTAGCGGGGTAACCCAGTACTTC.

The chain couples TRBV23-1 to TRBJ2-1; 7 bases fit TRBD1. TRBV23-1 is identified as an open reading frame with a role that is uncertain. The V segment lost 8 bases and the J segment 4 bases; nucleotides outside the gene matches: 8. This CDR3 has 14 residues. CDR3 loop: CASPGTALYNEQFF. The CDR3 nucleotides are TGCGCCAGCCCCGGGACAGCTTTATACAATGAGCAGTTCTTC.

This clonotype came up a few times. V is TRBV9 and J is TRBJ1-1; unclear D gene. This CDR3 has 16 amino acids. Per the germline V gene, CDR1 is SGDLS and CDR2 is YYNGEE. V lost 0 bases, J lost 0 bases, and 12 bases lay in between. The CDR3 spells CASSVVSGMVNTEAFF. CDR3 DNA sequence: TGTGCCAGCAGCGTAGTTTCCGGTATGGTGAACACTGAAGCTTTCTTT.